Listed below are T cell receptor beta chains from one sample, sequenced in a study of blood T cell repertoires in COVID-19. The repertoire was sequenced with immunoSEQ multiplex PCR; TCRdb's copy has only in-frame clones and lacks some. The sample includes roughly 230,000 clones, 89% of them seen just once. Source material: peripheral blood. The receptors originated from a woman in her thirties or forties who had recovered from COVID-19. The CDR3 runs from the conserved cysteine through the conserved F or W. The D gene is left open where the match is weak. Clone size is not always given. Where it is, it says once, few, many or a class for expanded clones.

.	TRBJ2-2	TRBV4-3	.	TGCGCCAGCAGCCAAGATTCACAACAGCGGTGGGGCACCGGGGAGCTGTTTTTT	CASSQDSQQRWGTGELFF
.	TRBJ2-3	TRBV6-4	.	TGTGCCAGCAGTGTAACTTCCACAGATACGCAGTATTTT	CASSVTSTDTQYF
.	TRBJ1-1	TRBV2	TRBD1	TGTGCCAGCGCATTTGACAGGGCGAACACTGAAGCTTTCTTT	CASAFDRANTEAFF
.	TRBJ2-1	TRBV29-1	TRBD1	TGCAGCATACTGGGACAGGGGGTCTACAATGAGCAGTTCTTC	CSILGQGVYNEQFF
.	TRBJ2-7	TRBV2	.	TGTGCCAGCAGTGAATACCACTTTCTTGAGCAGTACTTC	CASSEYHFLEQYF
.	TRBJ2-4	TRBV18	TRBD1	TGTGCCAGCTCACCACAACCCGGGACAGTCAAAAACATTCAGTACTTC	CASSPQPGTVKNIQYF
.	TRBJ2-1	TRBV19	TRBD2	TGTGCCAGTAGTCTAATAGCGGGGGGACTGTACAATGAGCAGTTCTTC	CASSLIAGGLYNEQFF
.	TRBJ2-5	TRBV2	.	TGTGCCAGCAGCCGACTCGGGTGGGAGACCCAGTACTTC	CASSRLGWETQYF
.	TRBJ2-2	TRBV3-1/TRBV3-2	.	TGTGCCAGCAGCCCCCCCTTAGTTTCCGGGGAGCTGTTTTTT	CASSPPLVSGELFF
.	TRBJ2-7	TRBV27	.	TGTGCCAGCGCGGCTGGGGCCTTCTACGAGCAGTACTTC	CASAAGAFYEQYF
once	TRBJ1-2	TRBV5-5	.	TGTGCCAGCAGCCCCATGGGGGGGGATGGCTACACCTTC	CASSPMGGDGYTF
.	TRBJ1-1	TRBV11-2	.	TGTGCCAGCAGCGAGAGGTACACTGAAGCTTTCTTT	CASSERYTEAFF
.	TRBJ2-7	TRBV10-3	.	TGTGCCATCAGTGGGACAGCTCTGTCTAACGAGCAGTACTTC	CAISGTALSNEQYF
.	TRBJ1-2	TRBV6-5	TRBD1	TGTGCCAGCGCCCCTGGGACAGTCGGCTATGGCTACACCTTC	CASAPGTVGYGYTF
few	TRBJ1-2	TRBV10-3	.	TGTGCCGCCGAGTCCGGGGGAAACTATGGCTACACCTTC	CAAESGGNYGYTF
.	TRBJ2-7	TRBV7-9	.	TGTGCCAGCGGGAGTCGGGTCTCCTACGAGCAGTACTTC	CASGSRVSYEQYF
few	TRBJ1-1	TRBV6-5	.	TGTGCCAGCAGTTACTCGACGGCAGGCTCGAACACTGAAGCTTTCTTT	CASSYSTAGSNTEAFF
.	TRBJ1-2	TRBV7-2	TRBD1	TGTGCCAGCAGCAGTACAGGGGGGAACGGCTACACCTTC	CASSSTGGNGYTF
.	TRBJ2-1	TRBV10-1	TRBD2	TGCGCCAGCAGCTCTAGCGGGACACCCTACAATGAGCAGTTCTTC	CASSSSGTPYNEQFF
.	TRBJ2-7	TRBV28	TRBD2	TGTGCCAGCAGTTTGAGCGGGGGGCACTACGAGCAGTACTTC	CASSLSGGHYEQYF
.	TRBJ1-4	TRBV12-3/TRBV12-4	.	TGTGCCAGCAGTCTTGAGAATGAAAAACTGTTTTTT	CASSLENEKLFF
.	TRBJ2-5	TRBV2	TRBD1	TGTGCCAGCAGTGGGCAGGACAGGGTGAAGGAGACCCAGTACTTC	CASSGQDRVKETQYF
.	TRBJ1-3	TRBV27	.	TGTGCCAGCAGTTTAAACCGAGGGGGAAACACCATATATTTT	CASSLNRGGNTIYF
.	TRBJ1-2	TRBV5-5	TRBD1	TGTGCCAGCAGCAGGGAGTGGACAGGAGCTAACTATGGCTACACCTTC	CASSREWTGANYGYTF
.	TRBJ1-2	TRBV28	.	TGTGCCAGCAGTCAGTACGACATCCACACCTTC	CASSQYDIHTF
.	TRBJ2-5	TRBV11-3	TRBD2	TGTGCCAGCAGCCCTTCTGGGTGGGGACTAGCGGGAACGGAGACCCAGTACTTC	CASSPSGWGLAGTETQYF
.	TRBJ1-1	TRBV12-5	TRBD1	TGTGCTAGTGGTTTGGGACAGGGGGCGCCGGGTGCTGAAGCTTTCTTT	CASGLGQGAPGAEAFF
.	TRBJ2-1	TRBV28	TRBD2	TGTGCCAGCAGTGAGGGCGGGGGGTACCTTGGGGATGAGCAGTTCTTC	CASSEGGGYLGDEQFF
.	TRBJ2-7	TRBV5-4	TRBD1	TGTGCCAGCAGCTTGCTGACAGGGAACGTTTACGAGCAGTACTTC	CASSLLTGNVYEQYF
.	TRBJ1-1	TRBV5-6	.	TGTGCCAGCAGCCCCCCGGGGAGGCTCACTGAAGCTTTCTTT	CASSPPGRLTEAFF
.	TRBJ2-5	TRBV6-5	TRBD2	TGTGCCAGCAGGACTAGCGGGGGAGAGACCCAGTACTTC	CASRTSGGETQYF
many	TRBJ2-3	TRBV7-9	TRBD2	TGTGCCAGCACCCAACTAGCGGGAGGGTCAGATACGCAGTATTTT	CASTQLAGGSDTQYF
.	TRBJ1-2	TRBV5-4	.	TGTGCCAGCAGCTTCTTGACAGACTACACCTTC	CASSFLTDYTF
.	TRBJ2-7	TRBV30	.	TGTGCCTGGAGTCTTGACAGAGGCGAGCAGTACTTC	CAWSLDRGEQYF
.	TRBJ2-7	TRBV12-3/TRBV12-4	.	TGTGCCAGCACTAAGGGGGGGGAGCAGTACTTC	CASTKGGEQYF
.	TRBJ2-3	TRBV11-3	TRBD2	TGTGCCAGCAGAAGGCGGGAGACAGATACGCAGTATTTT	CASRRRETDTQYF
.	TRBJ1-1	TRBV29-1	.	TGCAGCGTGTCCCTCGGCGGGTGGTGGACTGAAGCTTTCTTT	CSVSLGGWWTEAFF
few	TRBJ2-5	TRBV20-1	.	TGCAGTGCTAGTATAAGGGGAGAGACCCAGTACTTC	CSASIRGETQYF
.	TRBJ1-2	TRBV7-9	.	TGTGCCAGCAGCTCCGATGTAGTCGACTATGGCTACACCTTC	CASSSDVVDYGYTF
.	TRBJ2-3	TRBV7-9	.	TGTGCCAGCAGCACGACTGGTTCGGATACGCAGTATTTT	CASSTTGSDTQYF
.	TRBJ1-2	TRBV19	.	TGTGCCAGTACCCCCTCTGGAGAATATGGCTACACCTTC	CASTPSGEYGYTF
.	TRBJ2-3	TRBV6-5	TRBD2	TGTGCCAGCAGTTACTTCCTAGCGGGAGAAGCTACGCAGTATTTT	CASSYFLAGEATQYF